A selection of T cell receptor beta chains follows, all from one sample in a study of cytomegalovirus exposure and HLA in healthy donors. Some clones are missing from TCRdb's copy, which holds only in-frame ones; the method was immunoSEQ multiplex PCR. The table lists about 190,000 clones, just under 75% of them singletons, with about 4.4% in the top ten. The sequenced sample was PBMCs. These receptors were taken from a man younger than 40 in good health and CMV-seropositive. The CDR3 runs from the conserved cysteine through the conserved F or W. D genes are given only for firm matches. Clone size, where shown, is once, few, many, or a class for clones that have expanded.

DNA | CDR3 | D | V | size | J
TGTGCCAGCAGCCGGACAGGGGTCTCACCCCTCCACTTT | CASSRTGVSPLHF | TRBD1 | TRBV7-2 | . | TRBJ1-6
TGTGCCAGCAGCGGACAGGGTCAAACTGAAGCTTTCTTT | CASSGQGQTEAFF | TRBD1 | TRBV27 | few | TRBJ1-1
TGTGCCTTCCATGAGGGACAGGGGGCTTGGGAGCAGTACTTC | CAFHEGQGAWEQYF | TRBD1 | TRBV6-5 | . | TRBJ2-7
TGCGCCAGCAGCCAAGAACGTCTAGCGGGAGCAGAGACCCAGTACTTC | CASSQERLAGAETQYF | TRBD2 | TRBV4-3 | once | TRBJ2-5
TGTGCCAGCAGCTTAGGACAGCTAACCTACAATGAGCAGTTCTTC | CASSLGQLTYNEQFF | . | TRBV11-2 | . | TRBJ2-1
TGTGCCAGCAGTTTATTTTGGCCCCCAGGGAACGCCGGGGAGCTGTTTTTT | CASSLFWPPGNAGELFF | . | TRBV27 | . | TRBJ2-2
TGTGCCAGCAGTGGGACAGGATGGGGGGAAAAACTGTTTTTT | CASSGTGWGEKLFF | TRBD1 | TRBV27 | . | TRBJ1-4
TGTGCCTGGAGTATGGGGGGAAGCTCCTACGAGCAGTACTTC | CAWSMGGSSYEQYF | . | TRBV30 | . | TRBJ2-7
TGTGCCAGCAGTTTCCCCTCGGTGGGAGCAGATGGCTACACCTTC | CASSFPSVGADGYTF | . | TRBV28 | few | TRBJ1-2
TGTGCCAGCAGTGACGACTTCTCCGGCTACACCTTC | CASSDDFSGYTF | . | TRBV25-1 | . | TRBJ1-2
TGTGCCAGCAGACGTACCGGCCAAGAGACCCAGTACTTC | CASRRTGQETQYF | . | TRBV2 | . | TRBJ2-5
TGTGCCAGCAGCGTAGAACAGGGGGGCTACGAGCAGTACTTC | CASSVEQGGYEQYF | TRBD1 | TRBV9 | . | TRBJ2-7
TGTGCCAGCAGTGAACAAGACAGGACAGGGACCCAGTACTTC | CASSEQDRTGTQYF | TRBD1 | TRBV27 | once | TRBJ2-5
TGTGCCAGCAGACAGGGGGTCTACGAGCAGTACTTC | CASRQGVYEQYF | TRBD1 | TRBV2 | . | TRBJ2-7
TGTGCCAGTAGTATAGATCAGGGCCCGAATCAGCCCCAGCATTTT | CASSIDQGPNQPQHF | . | TRBV19 | . | TRBJ1-5
TGTGCCAGCAATCCAATCCCCGGGACAGGGGGTAACTATGGCTACACCTTC | CASNPIPGTGGNYGYTF | TRBD1 | TRBV27 | once | TRBJ1-2
TGTGCCAGCAGCCCCCGCACGGGTATCTACGAGCAGTACTTC | CASSPRTGIYEQYF | . | TRBV28 | . | TRBJ2-7
TGCGCCAGCAGCTTGGGTGGAGGGGGGGCCCTGGAGACCCAGTACTTC | CASSLGGGGALETQYF | . | TRBV5-1 | once | TRBJ2-5
TGCGCCAGCAGCGGAGAGGCTAGCGGGGTTCAAGAGACCCAGTACTTC | CASSGEASGVQETQYF | TRBD2 | TRBV10-1 | . | TRBJ2-5
TGTGCCAGCAGCGTGACCCCCAGCGGGAGGGGCCAAGAGACCCAGTACTTC | CASSVTPSGRGQETQYF | TRBD2 | TRBV9 | . | TRBJ2-5
TGTGCCAGCAGTACAGGGTTGGGCAATCAGCCCCAGCATTTT | CASSTGLGNQPQHF | . | TRBV25-1 | . | TRBJ1-5
TGCAGCGCGGGAACAGGGGTTAATTCACCCCTCCACTTT | CSAGTGVNSPLHF | TRBD1 | TRBV29-1 | . | TRBJ1-6
TGTGCCACCAGCCGAACGGGCAGGGTATCCGGCAATGAGCAGTTCTTC | CATSRTGRVSGNEQFF | . | TRBV15 | few | TRBJ2-1
TGTGCCTGGGGCCGGGACAGGGGTCAGCCCCAGCATTTT | CAWGRDRGQPQHF | TRBD1 | TRBV30 | few | TRBJ1-5
TGTGCCAGCAGCTTACAGGGGGGAAGGGAGACCCAGTACTTC | CASSLQGGRETQYF | . | TRBV7-2 | . | TRBJ2-5
TGTGCCAGCAGCCCACGGAGAGGAGGGGACTACGAGCAGTACTTC | CASSPRRGGDYEQYF | . | TRBV7-6 | . | TRBJ2-7
TGTGCCAGCAGTGATTGGCAGGGGGCAAATGAGCAGTTCTTC | CASSDWQGANEQFF | TRBD1 | TRBV25-1 | . | TRBJ2-1
TGTGCCAGTAGTATTAATAGGGGAGGCGAGCAGTACTTC | CASSINRGGEQYF | . | TRBV19 | . | TRBJ2-7
TGTGCCAGCAGTTTCAGGGGAGTTCGGTACGAAAAACTGTTTTTT | CASSFRGVRYEKLFF | . | TRBV28 | . | TRBJ1-4
TGTGCCACCAGCAGAGATCTAGCGGGAGGTCTCGAGCAGTTCTTC | CATSRDLAGGLEQFF | TRBD2 | TRBV15 | . | TRBJ2-1
TGTGCCAGCAGCCCCCGAGGGGGAGGGATGAACACTGAAGCTTTCTTT | CASSPRGGGMNTEAFF | . | TRBV9 | . | TRBJ1-1
TGTGCCAGCAGCCTAATGGGAGGGGTGCCCTACGAGCAGTACTTC | CASSLMGGVPYEQYF | TRBD2 | TRBV7-3 | . | TRBJ2-7
TGTGCCAGCAGCCCAGAGCGGGCCCTAACCTACGAGCAGTACTTC | CASSPERALTYEQYF | . | TRBV5-8 | few | TRBJ2-7
TGTGCCAGCAGTGGTCGGGAGGGCATCCAGCCCCAGCATTTT | CASSGREGIQPQHF | . | TRBV2 | . | TRBJ1-5
TGCGCCAGCAGCCCACAGGGAGCGGAAAACGAGCAGTACTTC | CASSPQGAENEQYF | . | TRBV5-1 | . | TRBJ2-7
TGTGCCAGCAGTCCCCGGGGAGGAGGGCGAGCTTTCTTT | CASSPRGGGRAFF | . | TRBV27 | . | TRBJ1-1
TGTGCCAGCAGTCGCGGGAGAGAGAATGAGCAGTTCTTC | CASSRGRENEQFF | TRBD2 | TRBV28 | . | TRBJ2-1
TGTGCCAGCAGTTACTTGGCTAGCGGCACAGATACGCAGTATTTT | CASSYLASGTDTQYF | . | TRBV6-6 | once | TRBJ2-3